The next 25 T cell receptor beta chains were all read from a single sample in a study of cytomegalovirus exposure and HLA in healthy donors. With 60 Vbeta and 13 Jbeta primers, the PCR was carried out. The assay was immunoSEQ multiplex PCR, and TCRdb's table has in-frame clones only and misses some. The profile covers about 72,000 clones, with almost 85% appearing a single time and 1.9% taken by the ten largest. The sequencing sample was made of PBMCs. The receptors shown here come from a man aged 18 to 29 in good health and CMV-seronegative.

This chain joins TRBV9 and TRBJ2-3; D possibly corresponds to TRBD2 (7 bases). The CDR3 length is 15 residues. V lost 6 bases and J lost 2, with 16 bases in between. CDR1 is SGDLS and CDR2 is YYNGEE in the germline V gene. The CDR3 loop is CASNREGGDTDTQYF. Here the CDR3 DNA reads TGTGCCAGCAACCGAGAAGGGGGGGACACAGATACGCAGTATTTT.

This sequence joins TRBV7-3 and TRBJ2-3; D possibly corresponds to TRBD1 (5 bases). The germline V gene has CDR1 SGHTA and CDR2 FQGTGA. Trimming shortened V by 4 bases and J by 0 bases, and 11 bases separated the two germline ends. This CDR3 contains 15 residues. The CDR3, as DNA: TGTGCCAGCAGCTCCCTGAGACAGAGCACAGATACGCAGTATTTT. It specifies CASSSLRQSTDTQYF.

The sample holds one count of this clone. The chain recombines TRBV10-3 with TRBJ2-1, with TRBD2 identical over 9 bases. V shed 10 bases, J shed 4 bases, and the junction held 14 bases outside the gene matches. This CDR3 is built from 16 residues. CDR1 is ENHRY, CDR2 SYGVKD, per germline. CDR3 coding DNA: TGTGCCACCTCCGGTGGGGTAGCGGGGGCTTACAATGAGCAGTTCTTC. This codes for CATSGGVAGAYNEQFF.

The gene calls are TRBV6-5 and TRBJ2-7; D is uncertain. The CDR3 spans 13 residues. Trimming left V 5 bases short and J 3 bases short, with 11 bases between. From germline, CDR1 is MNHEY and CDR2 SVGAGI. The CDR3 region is CASSLGSDYEQYF. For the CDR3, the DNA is TGTGCCAGCAGTCTAGGAAGTGACTACGAGCAGTACTTC.

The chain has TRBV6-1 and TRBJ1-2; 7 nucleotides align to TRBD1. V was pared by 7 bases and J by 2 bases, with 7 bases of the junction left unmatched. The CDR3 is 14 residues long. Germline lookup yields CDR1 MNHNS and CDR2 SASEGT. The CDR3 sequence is CASTETGMNYGYTF. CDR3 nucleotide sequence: TGTGCCAGCACTGAGACAGGGATGAACTATGGCTACACCTTC.

The chain's CDR3 is CASSSGQGTDTQYF. The DNA of the CDR3 is TGTGCCAGCAGCTCGGGACAGGGCACAGATACGCAGTATTTT. The V and J genes are TRBV7-9 and TRBJ2-3; 8 bases are shared with TRBD1. V lost 4 bases, J lost 1 base, and 1 base stayed unmatched. The CDR3 is made up of 14 amino acids. Germline V gene sequence: CDR1 SEHNR, CDR2 FQNEAQ (reference sequence).

The CDR3 region has the DNA TGTGCCAGCAGTGAAGAGTGGGGCCGCTACGAGCAGTACTTC. Amino acid sequence: CASSEEWGRYEQYF. The J gene is TRBJ2-7, the V gene TRBV25-1; D is perhaps TRBD1 (5 bases). V dropped 2 bases and J dropped 3 bases, with 11 bases sitting between them. CDR1 and CDR2 from the germline V gene are MGHDK and SYGVNS. The CDR3 totals 14 residues.

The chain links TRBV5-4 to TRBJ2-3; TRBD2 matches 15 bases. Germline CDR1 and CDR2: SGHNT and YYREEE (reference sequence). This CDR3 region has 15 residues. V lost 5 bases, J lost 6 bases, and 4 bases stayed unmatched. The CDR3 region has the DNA TGTGCCAGCAGACCCGGGACTAGCGGGAGGGATACGCAGTATTTT. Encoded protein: CASRPGTSGRDTQYF.

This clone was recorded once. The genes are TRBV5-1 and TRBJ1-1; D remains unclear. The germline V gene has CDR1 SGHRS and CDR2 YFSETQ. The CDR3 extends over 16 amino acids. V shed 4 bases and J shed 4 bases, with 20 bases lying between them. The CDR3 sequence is CASSPGMEVEATEAFF. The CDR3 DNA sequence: TGCGCCAGCAGCCCTGGAATGGAGGTTGAGGCCACTGAAGCTTTCTTT.

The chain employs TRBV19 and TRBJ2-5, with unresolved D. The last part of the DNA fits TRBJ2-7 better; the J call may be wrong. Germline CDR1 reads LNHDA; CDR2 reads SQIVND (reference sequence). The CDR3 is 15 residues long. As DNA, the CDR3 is TGTGCCAGTAGTATAGATCACAGCTCCTCCTACGAGCAGTACTTC. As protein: CASSIDHSSSYEQYF.

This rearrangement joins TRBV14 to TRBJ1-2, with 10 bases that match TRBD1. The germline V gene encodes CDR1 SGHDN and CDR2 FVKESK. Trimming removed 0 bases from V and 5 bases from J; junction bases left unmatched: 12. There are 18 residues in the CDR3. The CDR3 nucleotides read TGTGCCAGCAGCCAAGAGCTCGGTCCCGGGACAGGGGAATATGGCTACACCTTC. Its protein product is CASSQELGPGTGEYGYTF.

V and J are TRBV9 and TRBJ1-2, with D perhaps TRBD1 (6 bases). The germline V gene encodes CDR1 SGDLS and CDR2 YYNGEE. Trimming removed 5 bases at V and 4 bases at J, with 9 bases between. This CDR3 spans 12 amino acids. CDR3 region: CASRQGFYGYTF. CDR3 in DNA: TGTGCCAGCAGACAGGGTTTCTATGGCTACACCTTC.

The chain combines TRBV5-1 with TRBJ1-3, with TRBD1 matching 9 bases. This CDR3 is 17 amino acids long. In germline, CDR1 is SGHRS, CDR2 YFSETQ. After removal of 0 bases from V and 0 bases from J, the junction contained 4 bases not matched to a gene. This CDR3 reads CASSLVSTGGSGNTIYF. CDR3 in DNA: TGCGCCAGCAGCTTGGTGTCGACAGGGGGCTCTGGAAACACCATATATTTT.

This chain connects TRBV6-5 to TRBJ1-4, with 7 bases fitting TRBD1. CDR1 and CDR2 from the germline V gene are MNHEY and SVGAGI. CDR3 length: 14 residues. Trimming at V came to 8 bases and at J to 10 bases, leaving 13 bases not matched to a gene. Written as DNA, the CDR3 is TGTGCCAGCCGTCAGGGGGAGCAGATTGGAAAACTGTTTTTT. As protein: CASRQGEQIGKLFF.

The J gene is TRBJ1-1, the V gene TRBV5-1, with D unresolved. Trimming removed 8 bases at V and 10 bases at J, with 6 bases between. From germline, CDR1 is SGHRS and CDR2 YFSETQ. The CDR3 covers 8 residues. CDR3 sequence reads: CARLAAFF. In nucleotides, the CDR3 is TGCGCCAGGCTGGCAGCTTTCTTT.

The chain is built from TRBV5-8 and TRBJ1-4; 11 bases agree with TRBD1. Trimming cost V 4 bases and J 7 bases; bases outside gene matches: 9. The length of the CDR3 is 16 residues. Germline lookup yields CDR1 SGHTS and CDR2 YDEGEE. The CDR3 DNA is TGTGCCAGCAGCACCGGACAGGGGGCGCGCCGTGAAAAACTGTTTTTT. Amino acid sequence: CASSTGQGARREKLFF.

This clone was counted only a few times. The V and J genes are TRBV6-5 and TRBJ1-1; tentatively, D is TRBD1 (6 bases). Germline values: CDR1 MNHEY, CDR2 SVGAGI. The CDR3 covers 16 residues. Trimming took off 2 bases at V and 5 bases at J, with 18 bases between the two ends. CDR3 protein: CASSYGLGAGWTEAFF. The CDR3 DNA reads TGTGCCAGCAGTTACGGCCTGGGGGCAGGGTGGACTGAAGCTTTCTTT.

CDR3: CASSPHSGGTYEQYF. The CDR3 region has the DNA TGTGCCAGCAGCCCCCACAGCGGGGGAACCTACGAGCAGTACTTC. The V call is TRBV4-2, the J call TRBJ2-7; 8 bases fit TRBD2. The germline CDR1 and CDR2 sequences are LGHNA and YNFKEQ. The CDR3 is 15 amino acids. Trimming cost V 4 bases and J 2 bases; bases outside gene matches: 7.

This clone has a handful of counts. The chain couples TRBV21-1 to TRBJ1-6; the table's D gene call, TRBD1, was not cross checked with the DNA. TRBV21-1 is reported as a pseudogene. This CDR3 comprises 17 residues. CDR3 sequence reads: CASSKVSTTGYGSPLHF. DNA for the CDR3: TGTGCCAGCAGCAAAGTATCAACGACAGGGTACGGTTCACCCCTCCACTTT.

CDR3 sequence: CASSIGGRATGELFF. DNA for the CDR3: TGTGCCAGTAGTATTGGGGGGAGGGCCACCGGGGAGCTGTTTTTT. The chain couples TRBV19 to TRBJ2-2, with TRBD2 matching over 7 bases. With V trimmed by 3 bases and J by 4 bases, 5 bases remained unmatched. The V gene's germline CDR1 is LNHDA and CDR2 SQIVND (reference sequence). The CDR3 contains 15 residues.

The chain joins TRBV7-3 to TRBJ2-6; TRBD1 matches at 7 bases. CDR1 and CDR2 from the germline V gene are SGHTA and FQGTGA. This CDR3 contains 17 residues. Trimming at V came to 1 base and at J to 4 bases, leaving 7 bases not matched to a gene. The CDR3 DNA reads TGTGCCAGCAGCTTAATGGCAGGGGGTACGGGGGCCAACGTCCTGACTTTC. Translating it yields CASSLMAGGTGANVLTF.

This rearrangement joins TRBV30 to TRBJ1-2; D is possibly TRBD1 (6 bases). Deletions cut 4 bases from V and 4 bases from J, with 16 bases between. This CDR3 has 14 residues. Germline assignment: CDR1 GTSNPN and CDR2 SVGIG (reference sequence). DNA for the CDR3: TGTGCCTGGACCAGAAAAGGACAGCCCTATGGCTACACCTTC. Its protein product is CAWTRKGQPYGYTF.

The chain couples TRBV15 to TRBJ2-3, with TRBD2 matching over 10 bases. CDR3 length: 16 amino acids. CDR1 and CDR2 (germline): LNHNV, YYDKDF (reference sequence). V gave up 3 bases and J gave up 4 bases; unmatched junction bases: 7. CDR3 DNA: TGTGCCACCAGCAGGCCTCTAGCGGGAGCCGCAGATACGCAGTATTTT. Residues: CATSRPLAGAADTQYF. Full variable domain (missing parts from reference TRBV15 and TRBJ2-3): DAMVIQNPRYQVTQFGKPVTLSCSQTLNHNVMYWYQQKSSQAPKLLFHYYDKDFNNEADTPDNFQSRRPNTSFCFLDIRSPGLGDTAMYLCATSRPLAGAADTQYFGPGTRLTVL.

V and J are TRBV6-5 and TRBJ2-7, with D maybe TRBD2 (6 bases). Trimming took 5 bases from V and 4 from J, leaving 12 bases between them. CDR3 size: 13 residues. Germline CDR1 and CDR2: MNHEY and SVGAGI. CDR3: CASSEQTSYEQYF. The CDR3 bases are TGTGCCAGCAGTGAACAGACTAGTTACGAGCAGTACTTC.

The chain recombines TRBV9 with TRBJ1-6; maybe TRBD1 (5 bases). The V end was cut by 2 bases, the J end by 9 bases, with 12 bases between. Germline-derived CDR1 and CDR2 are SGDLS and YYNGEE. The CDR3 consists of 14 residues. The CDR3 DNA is TGTGCCAGCAGCGTGGAGGGGTCCCTTTCACCCCTCCACTTT. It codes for CASSVEGSLSPLHF.